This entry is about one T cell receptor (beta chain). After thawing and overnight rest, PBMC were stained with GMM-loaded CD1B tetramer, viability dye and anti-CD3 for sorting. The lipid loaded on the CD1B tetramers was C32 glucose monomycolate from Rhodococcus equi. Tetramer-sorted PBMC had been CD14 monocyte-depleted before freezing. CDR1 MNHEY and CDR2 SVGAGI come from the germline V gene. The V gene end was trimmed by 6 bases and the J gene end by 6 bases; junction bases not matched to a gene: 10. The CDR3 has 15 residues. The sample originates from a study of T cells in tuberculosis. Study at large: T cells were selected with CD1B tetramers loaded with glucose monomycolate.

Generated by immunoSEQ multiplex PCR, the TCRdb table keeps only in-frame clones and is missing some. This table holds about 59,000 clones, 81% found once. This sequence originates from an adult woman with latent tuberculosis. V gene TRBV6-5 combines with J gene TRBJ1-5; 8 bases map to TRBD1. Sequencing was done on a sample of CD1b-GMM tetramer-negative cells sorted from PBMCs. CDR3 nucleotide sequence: TGTGCCAGCAGCCCGAGACAGGGGATCGGTCAGCCCCAGCATTTT. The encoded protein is CASSPRQGIGQPQHF.